This T cell receptor beta chain was captured in a study of persistence of HIV-infected CD4 T cells. Study-level results: Compared with CD3/CD28-stimulated cells, CMV- and Gag-responding cells showed lower TCRbeta richness.

The immunoSEQ assay was version 4, run in survey mode. Each sample used up to about 1 ug genomic DNA diluted to around 9.5 ng/uL. Sequenced by immunoSEQ multiplex PCR; TCRdb stores in-frame clones only, minus some. The data hold under 50,000 clones, with approximately 90% observed a single time. Germline-derived CDR1 and CDR2 are SGHRS and YFSETQ. The CDR3 runs to 12 residues. Trimming pared 4 bases from V and 5 bases from J, leaving 6 bases between. Cells were stimulated nonspecifically with anti-CD3/anti-CD28 magnetic beads. Sorting of responding CD4+ T cells relied on upregulated CD40 ligand together with CD69. Undetectable plasma HIV-1 RNA below 50 copies/mL lasted at least 4 years. Points on this clone: Its antigen is currently unknown.

Source: CD4+ T cells sorted from PBMCs after approximately 19-hour stimulation, taken from a patient who received antiretroviral therapy. The rearrangement joins TRBV5-1 to TRBJ1-4; unclear D gene. This sequence originates from an adult woman with HIV who was CMV-seropositive. As DNA, the CDR3 is TGCGCCAGCAGCCAGGAAAATGAAAAACTGTTTTTT. This sequence encodes CASSQENEKLFF. Full variable domain (missing parts from reference TRBV5-1 and TRBJ1-4): KAGVTQTPRYLIKTRGQQVTLSCSPISGHRSVSWYQQTPGQGLQFLFEYFSETQRNKGNFPGRFSGRQFSNSRSEMNVSTLELGDSALYLCASSQENEKLFFGSGTQLSVL.